A selection of T cell receptor beta chains follows, all from one sample in a study of response to subunit inactivated influenza vaccine. TCRdb analysed the RT-PCR reads with MiXCR anew, one entry per CDR3 protein. The sample shows 700,000 to 900,000 distinct CDR3 sequences, 21% of them seen only once. Sequenced here: PBMCs from blood, sampled around 5 days after vaccination. The receptors were gathered from a man in his fifties or sixties who received an inactivated influenza vaccine. Each CDR3 is given with its conserved first and last residue. D genes are given only for firm matches. The listing skips clone size in some rows; elsewhere it reads once, few, many or a size class.

TRBD1	TRBV7-2	TRBJ1-2	NA	TGTGCCAGCAGCTCGGACAGGGCTGTATTGTATGGCTACACCTTC	CASSSDRAVLYGYTF
NA	TRBV4-2	TRBJ1-1	NA	TGTGCCAGCAGCCAGGAAGAACACAGGGAGCGGGGCACTGAAGCTTTCTTT	CASSQEEHRERGTEAFF
TRBD2	TRBV20-1	TRBJ2-5	NA	TGCAGTGCTCATGGAGGCGGGGGGGCCCGGGAGACCCAGTACTTC	CSAHGGGGARETQYF
TRBD1	TRBV6-1	TRBJ2-7	NA	TGTGCCAGCAGTGAACGGGACAGCGGTTACGAGCAGTACTTC	CASSERDSGYEQYF
NA	TRBV10-3	TRBJ1-1	NA	TGTGCCATCAAAAAGGAGGGGCGGACTGAAGCTTTCTTT	CAIKKEGRTEAFF
NA	TRBV20-1	TRBJ2-3	few	TGCAGTGCTAGTAGGCCCCAAGGCACAGATACGCAGTATTTT	CSASRPQGTDTQYF
TRBD2	TRBV29-1	TRBJ2-1	few	TGCAGCGTTGGGCGGGAGGACAATGAGCAGTTCTTC	CSVGREDNEQFF
TRBD2	TRBV12-3/TRBV12-4	TRBJ2-5	NA	TGTGCCAGCAACCCGGGGGGATTGAGAGGAGAGACCCAGTACTTC	CASNPGGLRGETQYF
NA	TRBV4-3	TRBJ2-1	NA	TGCGCCAGCAGCTACAGGCCCGACTCCAAATCTGGGCAGTTCTTC	CASSYRPDSKSGQFF
TRBD2	TRBV10-3	TRBJ2-1	NA	TGTGCCATCAGTGGACTAGCCTCCTACAATGAGCAGTTCTTC	CAISGLASYNEQFF
NA	TRBV7-2	TRBJ2-5	NA	TGTGCCAGCAGCTCACAAGGGGGGTACCTCCAAGAGACCCAGTACTTC	CASSSQGGYLQETQYF
TRBD2	TRBV11-2	TRBJ2-1	few	TGTGCCAGCTCTGGAGGACTAGCGGGGGATTACAATGAGCAGTTCTTC	CASSGGLAGDYNEQFF
NA	TRBV19	TRBJ2-3	once	TGTGCCAGTAGTATTGCACTTCCAGATACGCAGTATTTT	CASSIALPDTQYF
NA	TRBV30	TRBJ2-2	NA	TGTGCCTGGAGTGGACAGTCCACCGGGGAGCTGTTTTTT	CAWSGQSTGELFF